Included here is one T cell receptor beta chain sequence, with context. The sample is drawn from a study of shared clonotypes between healthy human individuals. Study-wide context: Three plates were used per donor for CD4 naive, three for CD4 memory, two for CD8 naive and one for CD8 memory.

CDR3 length equals 15 residues. V was cut by 3 bases and J by 1 base, with 9 bases left in between. The germline V gene encodes CDR1 MDHEN and CDR2 SYDVKM. At deep level, the assay was performed. Sequencing was performed with immunoSEQ multiplex PCR; in TCRdb, only in-frame clones are kept and a portion is missing. The sample holds about 590,000 clones, roughly 96% seen once. Selected positively for CCR7 and CD45RO-negative, naive CD8 cells excluded terminally differentiated effector memory CD45RA+ cells. The study enrolled healthy HIV-negative adults without recent acute infections or vaccinations as donors.

The rearrangement uses TRBV28 and TRBJ2-2, with D unclear. The specimen was naive CD8+ T cells sorted from blood. The sequence was obtained from a woman aged 25 to 39 in good health. CDR3 region: CASSLSTWNTGELFF. The CDR3 DNA follows: TGTGCCAGCAGTTTGAGCACCTGGAACACCGGGGAGCTGTTTTTT.